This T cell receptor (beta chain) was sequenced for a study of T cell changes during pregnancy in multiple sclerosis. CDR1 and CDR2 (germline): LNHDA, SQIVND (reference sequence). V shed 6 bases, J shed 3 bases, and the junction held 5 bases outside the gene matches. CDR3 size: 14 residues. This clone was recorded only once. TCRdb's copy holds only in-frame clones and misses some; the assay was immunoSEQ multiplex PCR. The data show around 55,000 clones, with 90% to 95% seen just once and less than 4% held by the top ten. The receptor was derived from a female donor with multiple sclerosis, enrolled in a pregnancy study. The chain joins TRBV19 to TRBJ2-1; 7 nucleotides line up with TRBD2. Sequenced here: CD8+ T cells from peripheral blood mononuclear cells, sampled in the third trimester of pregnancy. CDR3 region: CASRGGSIYNEQFF. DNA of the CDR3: TGTGCCAGTAGAGGCGGGAGTATCTACAATGAGCAGTTCTTC.